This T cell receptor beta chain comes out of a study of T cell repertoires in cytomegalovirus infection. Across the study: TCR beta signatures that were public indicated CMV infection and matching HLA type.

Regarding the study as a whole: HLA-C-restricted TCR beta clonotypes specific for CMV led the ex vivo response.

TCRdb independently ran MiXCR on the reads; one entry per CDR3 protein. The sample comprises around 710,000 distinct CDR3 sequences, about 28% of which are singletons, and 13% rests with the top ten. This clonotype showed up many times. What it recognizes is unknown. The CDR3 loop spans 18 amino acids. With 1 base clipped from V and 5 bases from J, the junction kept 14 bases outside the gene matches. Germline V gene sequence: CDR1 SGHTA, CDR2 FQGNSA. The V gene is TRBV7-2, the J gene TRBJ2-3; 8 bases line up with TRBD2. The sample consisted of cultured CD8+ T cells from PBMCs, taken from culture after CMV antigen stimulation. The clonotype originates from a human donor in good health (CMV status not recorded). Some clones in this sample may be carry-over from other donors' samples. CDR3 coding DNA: TGTGCCAGCAGCTTAGACGGTCTTGGCGGGGGGTCAGGAGATACGCAGTATTTT. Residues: CASSLDGLGGGSGDTQYF.